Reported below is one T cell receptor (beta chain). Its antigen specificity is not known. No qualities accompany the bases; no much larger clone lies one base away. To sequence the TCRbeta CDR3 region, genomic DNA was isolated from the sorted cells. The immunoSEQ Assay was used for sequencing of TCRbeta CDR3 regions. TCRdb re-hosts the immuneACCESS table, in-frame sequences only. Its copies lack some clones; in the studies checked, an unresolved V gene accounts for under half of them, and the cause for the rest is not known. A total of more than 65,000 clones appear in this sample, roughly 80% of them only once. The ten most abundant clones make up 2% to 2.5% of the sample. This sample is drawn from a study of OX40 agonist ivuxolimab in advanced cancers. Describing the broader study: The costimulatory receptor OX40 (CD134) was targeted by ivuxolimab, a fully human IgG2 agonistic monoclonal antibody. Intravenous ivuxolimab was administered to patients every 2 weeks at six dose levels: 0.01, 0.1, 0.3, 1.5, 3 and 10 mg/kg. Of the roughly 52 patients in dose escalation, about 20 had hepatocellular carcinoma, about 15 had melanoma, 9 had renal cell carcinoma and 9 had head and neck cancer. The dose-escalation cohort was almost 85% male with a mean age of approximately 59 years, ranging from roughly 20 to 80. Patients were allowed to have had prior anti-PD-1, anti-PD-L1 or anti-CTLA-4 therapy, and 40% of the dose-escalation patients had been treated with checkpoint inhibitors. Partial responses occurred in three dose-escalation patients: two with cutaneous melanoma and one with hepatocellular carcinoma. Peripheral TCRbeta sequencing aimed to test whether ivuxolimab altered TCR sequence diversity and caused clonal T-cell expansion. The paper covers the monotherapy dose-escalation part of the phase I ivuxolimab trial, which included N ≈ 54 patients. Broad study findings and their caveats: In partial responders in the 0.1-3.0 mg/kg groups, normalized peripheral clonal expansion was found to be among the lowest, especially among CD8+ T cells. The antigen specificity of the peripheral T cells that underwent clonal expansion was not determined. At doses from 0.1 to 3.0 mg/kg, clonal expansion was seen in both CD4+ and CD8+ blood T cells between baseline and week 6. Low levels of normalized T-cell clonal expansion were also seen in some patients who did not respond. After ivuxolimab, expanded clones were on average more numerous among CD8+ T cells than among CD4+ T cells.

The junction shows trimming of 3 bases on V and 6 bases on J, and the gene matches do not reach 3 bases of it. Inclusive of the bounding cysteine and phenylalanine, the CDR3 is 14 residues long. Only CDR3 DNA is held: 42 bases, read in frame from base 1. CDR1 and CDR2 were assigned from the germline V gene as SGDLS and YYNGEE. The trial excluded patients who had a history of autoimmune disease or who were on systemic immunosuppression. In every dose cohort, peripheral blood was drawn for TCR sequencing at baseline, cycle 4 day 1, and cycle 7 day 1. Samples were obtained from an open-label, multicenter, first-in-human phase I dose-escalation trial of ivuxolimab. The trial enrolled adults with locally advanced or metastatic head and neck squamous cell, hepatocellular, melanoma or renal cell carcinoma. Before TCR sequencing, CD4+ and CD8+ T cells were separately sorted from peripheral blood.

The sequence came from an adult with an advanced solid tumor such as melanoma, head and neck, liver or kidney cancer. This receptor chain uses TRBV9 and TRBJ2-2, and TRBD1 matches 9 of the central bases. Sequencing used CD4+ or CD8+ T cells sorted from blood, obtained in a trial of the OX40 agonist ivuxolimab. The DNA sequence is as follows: TGTGCCAGCAGCGCGACAGGGGGTTCCGGGGAGCTGTTTTTT. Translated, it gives CASSATGGSGELFF.